Following are 29 T cell receptor beta chains from one sample sequenced in a study of Ad26.COV2.S vaccination and SARS-CoV-2 variants. TCRdb's copy holds only in-frame clones and misses some; the assay was immunoSEQ multiplex PCR. The sample holds some 350,000 clones, roughly nine tenths seen once. Sequencing used peripheral blood, obtained after recovery from COVID-19. The receptors originated from a human donor who had recovered from COVID-19.

The chain employs TRBV3-1 (or the pseudogene TRBV3-2) and TRBJ2-3; D ambiguous. The CDR3 has 14 amino acids. Germline loops: CDR1 LGHDT, CDR2 YNNKEL (reference sequence). The germline V and J ends were trimmed by 0 bases and 5 bases, with 9 bases remaining between them. The CDR3 region has the DNA TGTGCCAGCAGCCAAGATCGAAGCGTAGATACGCAGTATTTT. It codes for CASSQDRSVDTQYF.

The genes are TRBV2 and TRBJ1-2; D gene unclear. The CDR3 runs 13 residues. V was clipped by 5 bases and J by 3 bases, with 10 bases between them. Germline CDR1 SNHLY, CDR2 FYNNEI. The DNA for the CDR3 is TGTGCCAGCAGTAAGGGATTGGACTATGGCTACACCTTC. Encoded protein: CASSKGLDYGYTF. The full variable domain, with the rest looked up from reference TRBV2 and TRBJ1-2, is EPEVTQTPSHQVTQMGQEVILRCVPISNHLYFYWYRQILGQKVEFLVSFYNNEISEKSEIFDDQFSVERPDGSNFTLKIRSTKLEDSAMYFCASSKGLDYGYTFGSGTRLTVV.

The V and J genes are TRBV12-3 or TRBV12-4 and TRBJ2-7; weak D call: TRBD2 (7 bases). The length of the CDR3 is 12 residues. V was clipped by 6 bases and J by 4 bases, with 10 bases between them. CDR3 sequence (DNA): TGTGCCAGCAGGAGGGGGGGTTACGAGCAGTACTTC. The encoded protein is CASRRGGYEQYF.

A word on this clone: The junction differs from germline at one of its ends, possibly a read error. The V call is TRBV7-7, the J call TRBJ2-5; 8 bases map to TRBD2. This CDR3 is built from 15 residues. The germline gives CDR1 SSHAT, CDR2 FNYEAQ (reference sequence). In nucleotides, the CDR3 is TGTGCTAGCAGCTTAGGAGGTAGCGGGGATGAGACCCAGTACTTC. Protein sequence: CASSLGGSGDETQYF.

The rearrangement uses TRBV4-1 and TRBJ1-2; 7 positions match TRBD1. This CDR3 region has 13 residues. Germline loops: CDR1 MGHRA, CDR2 YSYEKL. The J segment lost 8 bases and the V segment lost 3 bases, leaving 6 bases of the junction unmatched. CDR3 DNA sequence: TGCGCCAGCAGCCAGCGACAGGGTCCGGGCTACACCTTC. It translates to CASSQRQGPGYTF.

V is TRBV7-2 and J is TRBJ1-3; the match to TRBD1 covers 9 bases. The J segment lost 3 bases and the V segment lost 1 base, leaving 10 bases of the junction unmatched. The V gene's germline CDR1 is SGHTA and CDR2 FQGNSA. The CDR3 sequence is 18 residues long. For the CDR3, the DNA is TGTGCCAGCAGCTTAGTGGGGACAGGGTCTTATTATGGAAACACCATATATTTT. Its translation is CASSLVGTGSYYGNTIYF.

The chain links TRBV6-5 to TRBJ1-2, with a weak D call TRBD1 (6 bases). Germline V gene sequence: CDR1 MNHEY, CDR2 SVGAGI. V was pared by 6 bases and J by 4 bases, with 15 bases between. The CDR3 consists of 14 residues. CDR3 DNA sequence: TGTGCCAGCAGGGGGGCAGGGTACGGCTATGGCTACACCTTC. Translation: CASRGAGYGYGYTF.

The chain joins TRBV5-4 to TRBJ2-2, with 8 positions matching TRBD1. Germline V gene data show CDR1 as SGHNT and CDR2 as YYREEE (reference sequence). The junction had 9 bases not matched to a gene; V was cut back by 5 bases and J by 6 bases. The CDR3 loop spans 15 amino acids. The CDR3 DNA sequence: TGTGCCAGCAGACTGGACAGGGATGTTGCCGGGGAGCTGTTTTTT. Translated, it gives CASRLDRDVAGELFF.

The CDR3 DNA reads TGTGCCAGCAGCAGGGGGGGACTAGCGGACAATGAGCAGTTCTTC. This codes for CASSRGGLADNEQFF. The chain joins TRBV5-4 to TRBJ2-1; TRBD2 agrees at 11 bases. CDR3 size: 15 residues. The germline V gene encodes CDR1 SGHNT and CDR2 YYREEE (reference sequence). V lost 4 bases and J lost 5; bases outside the gene matches: 5.

The V and J genes are TRBV9 and TRBJ1-6; D may be TRBD1 (6 bases). The CDR3 totals 14 residues. The germline V gene has CDR1 SGDLS and CDR2 YYNGEE. V lost 4 bases to trimming and J lost 7 bases, with 12 bases between them. The CDR3 spells CASSPYGGNSPLHF. The CDR3 nucleotides are TGTGCCAGCAGCCCCTACGGGGGCAATTCACCCCTCCACTTT.

The J gene is TRBJ2-1, the V gene TRBV10-1; 10 bases map to TRBD2. The CDR3 contains 15 residues. Germline V gene lookup returns CDR1 WNHNN and CDR2 SYGVQD (reference sequence). The V segment lost 3 bases and the J segment 7 bases; nucleotides outside the gene matches: 6. CDR3 sequence: CASSDPGLAFNEQFF. DNA of the CDR3: TGCGCCAGCAGTGACCCGGGACTAGCGTTTAATGAGCAGTTCTTC.

The chain combines TRBV5-4 with TRBJ1-4, with D unresolved. Germline CDR1 and CDR2: SGHNT and YYREEE (reference sequence). The CDR3 loop spans 16 amino acids. Trimming took off 3 bases at V and 7 bases at J, with 19 bases between the two ends. CDR3 coding DNA: TGTGCCAGCAGCTCGAATTGGGCGGGGAAGGGTGAAAAACTGTTTTTT. As protein: CASSSNWAGKGEKLFF.

V usage is TRBV18 and J usage is TRBJ2-1; 10 positions match TRBD1. CDR3 length: 15 residues. CDR1 and CDR2 from the germline V gene are KGHSH and LQKENI. V lost 5 bases, J lost 9 bases, and 10 bases stayed unmatched. CDR3 in amino acids: CASSLRQGAYIEQFF. The CDR3, as DNA: TGTGCCAGCTCATTAAGACAGGGGGCCTATATTGAGCAGTTCTTC. Supplemented by reference TRBV18 and TRBJ2-1, the full variable domain reads NAGVMQNPRHLVRRRGQEARLRCSPMKGHSHVYWYRQLPEEGLKFMVYLQKENIIDESGMPKERFSAEFPKEGPSILRIQQVVRGDSAAYFCASSLRQGAYIEQFFGPGTRLTVL.

J is TRBJ1-2 and V is TRBV5-6; the D gene is possibly TRBD1 (6 bases). The CDR3 is 13 amino acids. In germline, CDR1 is SGHDT, CDR2 YYEEEE. V was trimmed by 7 bases and J by 5 bases, leaving 15 bases between them. The CDR3 nucleotides read TGTGCCAGCCGGGGGGACAACCTTTATGGCTACACCTTC. Protein sequence: CASRGDNLYGYTF.

J is TRBJ2-5 and V is TRBV25-1; TRBD2 aligns across 10 bases. The CDR3 sequence is 16 residues long. Per the germline V gene, CDR1 is MGHDK and CDR2 is SYGVNS. The ends lost 2 bases at V and 2 bases at J; junction bases unmatched: 5. CDR3 sequence: CASSETSGVPQETQYF. In nucleotides, the CDR3 is TGTGCCAGCAGTGAAACTAGCGGGGTCCCTCAAGAGACCCAGTACTTC.

The V call is TRBV6-6, the J call TRBJ1-2; D uncertain. Germline CDR1 reads MNHNY; CDR2 reads SVGAGI (reference sequence). V gave up 2 bases and J gave up 8 bases, with 12 bases separating them. This CDR3 spans 13 amino acids. The CDR3 loop reads CASSYREGLGYTF. Written as DNA, the CDR3 is TGTGCCAGCAGTTACAGAGAAGGATTGGGCTACACCTTC.

The CDR3 spells CAAGSVDTEAFF. The CDR3 nucleotides are TGTGCCGCCGGGTCCGTGGACACTGAAGCTTTCTTT. This chain joins TRBV3-1 (or the pseudogene TRBV3-2) and TRBJ1-1, with D unresolved. V lost 11 bases, J lost 3 bases, and 13 bases lay in between. Germline V gene data show CDR1 as LGHDT and CDR2 as YNNKEL (reference sequence). This CDR3 comprises 12 residues.

This clone was recorded once. V is TRBV6-5 and J is TRBJ2-7; D unresolved. The CDR3 spans 15 residues. Trimming left V 0 bases short and J 1 base short, with 10 bases between. Germline lookup yields CDR1 MNHEY and CDR2 SVGAGI. DNA for the CDR3: TGTGCCAGCAGTTACTCCAAGGCCCTGTCCTACGAGCAGTACTTC. Translated, it gives CASSYSKALSYEQYF.

The chain is built from TRBV5-1 and TRBJ2-7, with unresolved D. CDR1 and CDR2 from the germline V gene are SGHRS and YFSETQ. V shed 0 bases and J shed 7 bases, with 5 bases lying between them. The CDR3 contains 11 residues. The CDR3 nucleotides read TGCGCCAGCAGCTTGGTTGGGGAGCAGTACTTC. Encoded protein: CASSLVGEQYF.

The chain combines TRBV12-5 with TRBJ1-6, with TRBD1 as a possible D gene (5 bases). Per germline, CDR1 LGHNT and CDR2 FRNRAP. This CDR3 region has 14 residues. Trimming shortened V by 2 bases and J by 7 bases, and 9 bases separated the two germline ends. The DNA of the CDR3 is TGTGCTAGTGGTTTGCCAGGGTACAATTCACCCCTCCACTTT. Protein product: CASGLPGYNSPLHF.

This clone came up once. The CDR3 loop reads CASSRQRVTEAFF. The CDR3 DNA reads as TGTGCCAGCAGTCGACAGAGGGTCACTGAAGCTTTCTTT. The chain carries TRBV6-5 and TRBJ1-1; D might be TRBD1 (5 bases). Trimming removed 5 bases at V and 4 bases at J, with 11 bases between. This CDR3 is 13 amino acids long. Per germline, CDR1 MNHEY and CDR2 SVGAGI.

This clone was observed a single time. The chain carries TRBV4-1 and TRBJ1-1, with 7 bases aligning to TRBD1. The V gene's germline CDR1 is MGHRA and CDR2 YSYEKL. With 6 bases clipped from V and 8 bases from J, the junction kept 15 bases outside the gene matches. This CDR3 is built from 15 residues. CDR3: CASSNPQKGAREAFF. For the CDR3, the DNA is TGCGCCAGCAGTAATCCACAAAAGGGGGCTCGGGAAGCTTTCTTT.

This clone was seen only a few times. This chain links TRBV5-6 with TRBJ1-5, with D possibly TRBD1 on 6 matching bases. V was clipped by 4 bases and J by 2 bases, with 13 bases between them. This CDR3 spans 15 amino acids. CDR1 SGHDT and CDR2 YYEEEE come from the germline V gene. The CDR3, as DNA: TGTGCCAGCAGCCCCGGACAGAACGGCAATCAGCCCCAGCATTTT. It yields the protein CASSPGQNGNQPQHF.

This sequence joins TRBV27 and TRBJ1-2, with D tentatively TRBD1 (6 bases). Trimming took 6 bases from V and 7 from J, leaving 21 bases between them. CDR1 and CDR2 (germline): MNHEY, SMNVEV (reference sequence). This CDR3 is 15 amino acids long. The CDR3 region is CASRDSHRETSGYTF. For the CDR3, the DNA is TGTGCCAGCAGAGACTCACACAGGGAAACGTCTGGCTACACCTTC.

Only one count was recorded for this clone. This chain connects TRBV6-5 to TRBJ2-7, with a possible D match to TRBD1 (6 bases). With 7 bases removed from V and 2 bases from J, the gap between germline ends came to 15 bases. Looked up from germline, CDR1 is MNHEY and CDR2 is SVGAGI. The CDR3 spans 14 residues. CDR3 nucleotide sequence: TGTGCCAGCACCACAGGGTTTCCACCCTACGAGCAGTACTTC. Residues: CASTTGFPPYEQYF.

The V call is TRBV7-8, the J call TRBJ2-1; TRBD1 might be the D (5 bases). Germline assignment: CDR1 SGHVS and CDR2 FQNEAQ. The CDR3 length is 14 residues. The V end was cut by 1 base, the J end by 10 bases, with 14 bases between. CDR3 protein: CASSLVGPWTEQFF. For the CDR3, the DNA is TGTGCCAGCAGCTTAGTGGGTCCTTGGACAGAGCAGTTCTTC.

The chain uses TRBV11-2 and TRBJ1-2; TRBD1 agrees at 9 bases. The CDR3 is made up of 13 amino acids. After removal of 5 bases from V and 8 bases from J, the junction contained 6 bases not matched to a gene. Germline CDR1 reads SGHAT; CDR2 reads FQNNGV. The CDR3 reads CASSMDRGRGYTF. Written as DNA, the CDR3 is TGTGCCAGCAGCATGGACAGGGGTCGGGGCTACACCTTC.

Notes on this clone: At the DNA level, this CDR3 is encoded by other sequences in the same sample as well. Here the CDR3 DNA reads TGTGCCAGCAGTTTGGGAAACACCATATATTTT. Protein sequence: CASSLGNTIYF. This sequence joins TRBV12-3 or TRBV12-4 and TRBJ1-3; D not certain. Trimming left V 3 bases short and J 4 bases short, with 1 base between. The CDR3 consists of 11 residues.

CDR3 in DNA: TGTGCCACCAGTGATTCAGGGTTCGGCACCGGGGAGCTGTTTTTT. Encoded protein: CATSDSGFGTGELFF. The chain links TRBV24-1 to TRBJ2-2; possibly TRBD1 for D (5 bases). This CDR3 has 15 amino acids. The germline CDR1 and CDR2 sequences are KGHDR and SFDVKD. Trimming took off 2 bases at V and 4 bases at J, with 10 bases between the two ends.